The rows below give T cell receptor beta chains drawn from one sample of a study of T cell responses to AZD1222 COVID-19 vaccine. Libraries were prepared by immunoSEQ multiplex PCR; TCRdb keeps only in-frame clonotypes and omits some of them. This sample has about 97,000 clones, with just over 90% found just once. The specimen was peripheral blood, collected on day 0 of AZD1222 vaccination. All receptors come from an adult in good health. Both conserved end residues are part of each CDR3. The D gene is left open where the match is weak. Clone size is stated in some rows and not others, as once, few, many or a class when expanded.

clone_size | j_call | v_call | d_call | cdr3_aa | cdr3_nt
NA | TRBJ1-2 | TRBV5-5 | NA | CASSRAGTVNYGYTF | TGTGCCAGCAGCCGAGCGGGGACGGTAAACTATGGCTACACCTTC
once | TRBJ1-2 | TRBV11-2 | NA | CASSLYRTNNYGYTF | TGTGCCAGCAGCTTGTACAGGACAAATAACTATGGCTACACCTTC
once | TRBJ1-1 | TRBV5-4 | NA | CASSWGRFRGEAFF | TGTGCCAGCAGCTGGGGGCGCTTCCGAGGTGAAGCTTTCTTT
once | TRBJ2-3 | TRBV11-2 | NA | CASSLLEIEPTDTQYF | TGTGCCAGCAGCCTGCTTGAGATAGAGCCCACAGATACGCAGTATTTT
NA | TRBJ1-6 | TRBV6-5 | NA | CASAGYGESALHF | TGTGCCAGCGCGGGGTATGGGGAGTCGGCCCTCCACTTT
NA | TRBJ2-7 | TRBV6-5 | TRBD1 | CASSNQGARHEQYF | TGTGCCAGCAGTAATCAGGGGGCCAGGCACGAGCAGTACTTC
NA | TRBJ2-3 | TRBV7-6 | NA | CASSQGWGPYTDTQYF | TGTGCCAGCAGCCAAGGGTGGGGGCCCTACACAGATACGCAGTATTTT
NA | TRBJ2-7 | TRBV6-5 | TRBD2 | CASSYSGGVYEQYF | TGTGCCAGCAGTTACTCGGGAGGGGTCTACGAGCAGTACTTC
NA | TRBJ1-1 | TRBV18 | TRBD1 | CASSRGTGERTEAFF | TGTGCCAGCTCACGAGGGACAGGGGAGAGAACTGAAGCTTTCTTT
NA | TRBJ1-1 | TRBV5-1 | NA | CASSLGAEAFF | TGCGCCAGCAGCTTGGGGGCTGAAGCTTTCTTT
NA | TRBJ1-2 | TRBV7-2 | NA | CASSPRGSDGYTF | TGTGCCAGCAGCCCACGGGGGTCGGATGGCTACACCTTC
NA | TRBJ2-7 | TRBV28 | TRBD1 | CASSPTGQGGGYEQYF | TGTGCCAGCAGTCCAACCGGACAGGGTGGTGGCTACGAGCAGTACTTC
NA | TRBJ2-1 | TRBV19 | NA | CASSIGTGVKYNEQFF | TGTGCCAGTAGTATAGGAACCGGGGTCAAATACAATGAGCAGTTCTTC
NA | TRBJ2-2 | TRBV19 | NA | CASNGGNTGELFF | TGTGCCAGCAACGGGGGGAACACCGGGGAGCTGTTTTTT
NA | TRBJ1-1 | TRBV7-9 | NA | CASSPLTTGNTEAFF | TGTGCCAGCAGCCCCCTCACAACAGGGAACACTGAAGCTTTCTTT
NA | TRBJ1-5 | TRBV19 | TRBD1 | CASSIGTGDGSQPQHF | TGTGCCAGTAGTATAGGTACAGGGGACGGTAGTCAGCCCCAGCATTTT
NA | TRBJ1-2 | TRBV2 | NA | CASSDTLGAPNYGYTF | TGTGCCAGCAGTGATACACTTGGAGCCCCTAACTATGGCTACACCTTC
NA | TRBJ2-2 | TRBV5-1 | NA | CASSLASAAGELFF | TGCGCCAGCAGCTTGGCCAGCGCCGCCGGGGAGCTGTTTTTT
NA | TRBJ1-5 | TRBV7-2 | NA | CASSFTSSQPQHF | TGTGCCAGCAGCTTCACATCGAGTCAGCCCCAGCATTTT
NA | TRBJ2-3 | TRBV5-1 | NA | CASKRRPSTDTQYF | TGCGCCAGCAAGCGGAGACCTAGCACAGATACGCAGTATTTT
NA | TRBJ1-4 | TRBV3-1/TRBV3-2 | TRBD1 | CASSSRDSSDEKLFF | TGTGCCAGCAGCTCCCGGGACAGCTCGGACGAAAAACTGTTTTTT
NA | TRBJ1-1 | TRBV28 | NA | CASSLPPGYGRGTEAFF | TGTGCCAGCAGTTTACCCCCCGGGTATGGTCGAGGCACTGAAGCTTTCTTT
once | TRBJ1-5 | TRBV28 | NA | CASSGLSNQPQHF | TGTGCCAGCAGTGGACTTAGCAATCAGCCCCAGCATTTT
once | TRBJ2-3 | TRBV5-4 | NA | CASSQGRGGRGDTQYF | TGTGCCAGCAGCCAAGGCAGGGGGGGCAGGGGAGATACGCAGTATTTT
once | TRBJ1-5 | TRBV2 | TRBD1 | CASIRDRGNQPQHF | TGTGCCAGCATCCGGGACAGGGGCAATCAGCCCCAGCATTTT
once | TRBJ1-3 | TRBV7-2 | NA | CASSSGRGNTIYF | TGTGCCAGCAGCTCCGGTCGGGGAAACACCATATATTTT
NA | TRBJ1-2 | TRBV15 | TRBD1 | CATSLPGTGNYGYTF | TGTGCCACCAGCCTCCCCGGGACAGGGAACTATGGCTACACCTTC
once | TRBJ1-2 | TRBV19 | NA | CASSNRQLGFYGYTF | TGTGCCAGTAGTAACCGACAGTTGGGGTTCTATGGCTACACCTTC
NA | TRBJ2-5 | TRBV7-8 | NA | CASSSNQETQYF | TGTGCCAGCAGCTCAAACCAAGAGACCCAGTACTTC
NA | TRBJ1-4 | TRBV30 | TRBD1 | CACRDRGRGEKLFF | TGTGCCTGTAGGGACAGGGGGCGAGGAGAAAAACTGTTTTTT
NA | TRBJ1-6 | TRBV5-4 | NA | CASSLDSPNSPLHF | TGTGCCAGCAGCTTGGACTCTCCGAATTCACCCCTCCACTTT
NA | TRBJ2-3 | TRBV7-2 | NA | CASSLAGGTGTDTQYF | TGTGCCAGCAGCTTAGCGGGGGGCACCGGCACAGATACGCAGTATTTT
once | TRBJ1-6 | TRBV28 | NA | CASSSRPLGYNSPLHF | TGTGCCAGCAGCTCCCGCCCGCTTGGGTATAATTCACCCCTCCACTTT
NA | TRBJ2-5 | TRBV7-7 | NA | CASSPGAVTQYF | TGTGCCAGCAGCCCAGGGGCGGTGACCCAGTACTTC
few | TRBJ2-7 | TRBV9 | NA | CASRGAKTGSSYEQYF | TGTGCCAGCAGAGGGGCAAAGACAGGTTCATCCTACGAGCAGTACTTC